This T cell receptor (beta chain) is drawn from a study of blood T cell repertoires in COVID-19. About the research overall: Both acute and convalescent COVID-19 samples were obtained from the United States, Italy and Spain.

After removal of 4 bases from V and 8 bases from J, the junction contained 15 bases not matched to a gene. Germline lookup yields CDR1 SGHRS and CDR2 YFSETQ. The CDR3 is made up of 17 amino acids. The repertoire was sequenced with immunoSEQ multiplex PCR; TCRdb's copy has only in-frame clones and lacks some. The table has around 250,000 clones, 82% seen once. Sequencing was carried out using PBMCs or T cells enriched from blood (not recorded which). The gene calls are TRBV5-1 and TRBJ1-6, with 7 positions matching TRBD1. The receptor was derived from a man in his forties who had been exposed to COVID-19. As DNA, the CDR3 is TGCGCCAGCAGCCCGGGAGGGGGCAATACAGGGGATTCACCCCTCCACTTT. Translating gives CASSPGGGNTGDSPLHF.